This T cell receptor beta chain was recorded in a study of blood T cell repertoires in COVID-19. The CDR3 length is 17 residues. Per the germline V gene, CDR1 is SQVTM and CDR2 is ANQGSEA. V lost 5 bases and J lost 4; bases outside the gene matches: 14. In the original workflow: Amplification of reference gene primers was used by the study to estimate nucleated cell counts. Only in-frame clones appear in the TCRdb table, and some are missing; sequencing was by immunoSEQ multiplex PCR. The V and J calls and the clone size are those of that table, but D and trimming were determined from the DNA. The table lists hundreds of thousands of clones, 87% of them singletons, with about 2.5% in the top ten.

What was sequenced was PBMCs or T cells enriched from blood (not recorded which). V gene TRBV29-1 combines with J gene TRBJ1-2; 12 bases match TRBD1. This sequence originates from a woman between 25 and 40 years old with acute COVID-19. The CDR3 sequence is CSVSGTGGGGQGYGYTF. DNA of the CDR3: TGCAGCGTTTCTGGGACAGGGGGCGGGGGTCAGGGCTATGGCTACACCTTC. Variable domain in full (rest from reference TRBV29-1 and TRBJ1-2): SAVISQKPSRDICQRGTSLTIQCQVDSQVTMMFWYRQQPGQSLTLIATANQGSEATYESGFVIDKFPISRPNLTFSTLTVSNMSPEDSSIYLCSVSGTGGGGQGYGYTFGSGTRLTVV.